This T cell receptor (beta chain) was retrieved from a study of T cell repertoires in cytomegalovirus infection (dated by TCRdb to the late 2010s). About the full investigation: The peptide stimulations were aimed at well-studied HLA-B-restricted epitopes as well as recently identified HLA-C-restricted CMV epitopes, whose presentation resists viral immunomodulation. Because public TCR beta signatures pointed to carriage of CMV infection together with the matching HLA type, the HLA type of each donor mattered for the analysis. What the work shows at the level of the full study, not this receptor alone: The ex vivo response was dominated by HLA-C-restricted CMV-specific TCR beta clonotypes, which also provided the single most frequent clonotype in two of eight donors. Carriers of CMV infection plus the relevant HLA type were discriminated by the cumulative frequency of public TCR beta family members in the study cohort and in an independent roughly 340-donor cohort.

Including the terminal cysteine and phenylalanine, the CDR3 comprises 16 residues. Just CDR3 DNA is preserved here, 48 bases in frame from base 1. V is cut by 3 bases and J by 3 bases, and the space between the germline ends is 17 bases. Points on this clonotype: It lacks a known antigen. No much larger clone is present one base from it, and per-base qualities are unavailable.

Reads for this sample came from an Illumina HiSeq 1500. TCRdb ran its own pipeline on the public reads, namely fastp trimming at Q25 and MiXCR clone calling, and kept in-frame beta chains. For every CDR3 protein sequence, its rows merge into one entry that carries the most common genes and DNA. This sample has roughly 800,000 distinct CDR3 sequences in its table, and approximately 32% of those were observed once. Together, the top ten hold around 13% of the sample. Sample treatment or condition, as interpreted from the label and publication: in vitro stimulation with specific CMV peptide epitopes to enrich CMV-specific T cells.

The sample was cultured CD8+ T cells from PBMCs, taken from culture after CMV antigen stimulation. The chain is encoded by TRBV12-3 or TRBV12-4 joined to TRBJ2-5; the D gene is possibly TRBD1 or TRBD2, with 5 bases matching each. This sequence was found in a human donor in good health (CMV status not recorded). Some clones in this sample may be carry-over from other donors' samples. The CDR3 loop reads CASSFGVEGWEETQYF. The sequenced DNA is TGTGCCAGCAGTTTTGGAGTTGAGGGGTGGGAAGAGACCCAGTACTTC.